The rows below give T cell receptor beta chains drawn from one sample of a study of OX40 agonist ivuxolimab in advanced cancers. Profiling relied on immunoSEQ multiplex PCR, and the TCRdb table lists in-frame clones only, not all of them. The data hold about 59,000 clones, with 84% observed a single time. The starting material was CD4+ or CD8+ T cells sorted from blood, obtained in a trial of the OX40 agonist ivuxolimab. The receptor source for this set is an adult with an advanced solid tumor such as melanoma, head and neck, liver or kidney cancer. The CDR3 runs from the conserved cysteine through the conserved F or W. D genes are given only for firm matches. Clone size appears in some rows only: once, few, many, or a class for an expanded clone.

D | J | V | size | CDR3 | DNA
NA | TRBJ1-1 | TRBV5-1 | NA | CASSLIGQNTEAFF | TGCGCCAGCAGCTTGATCGGGCAGAACACTGAAGCTTTCTTT
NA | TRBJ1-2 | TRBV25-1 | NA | CASSEFQDGGYTF | TGTGCCAGCAGTGAATTCCAGGATGGTGGCTACACCTTC
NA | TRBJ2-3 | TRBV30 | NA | CAWSVHPRDTQYF | TGTGCCTGGAGTGTACACCCGAGGGATACGCAGTATTTT
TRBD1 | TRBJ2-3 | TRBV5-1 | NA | CASTLGTGGTDTQYF | TGCGCCAGCACCCTGGGGACAGGGGGCACAGATACGCAGTATTTT
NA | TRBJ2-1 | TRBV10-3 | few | CAISESDLSYNEQFF | TGTGCCATCAGTGAATCGGACCTCTCCTACAATGAGCAGTTCTTC
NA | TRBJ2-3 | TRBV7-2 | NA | CASSLGLVTFTDTQYF | TGTGCCAGCAGCTTAGGACTGGTGACCTTTACAGATACGCAGTATTTT
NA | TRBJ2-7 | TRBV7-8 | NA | CASSPREGASYEQYF | TGTGCCAGCAGCCCAAGGGAAGGGGCGTCCTACGAGCAGTACTTC
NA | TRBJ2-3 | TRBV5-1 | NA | CASSLDGVPGSDTQYF | TGCGCCAGCAGCTTGGATGGCGTTCCGGGGTCAGATACGCAGTATTTT
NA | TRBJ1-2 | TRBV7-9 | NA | CASSFQQLDYGYTF | TGTGCCAGCAGCTTCCAGCAATTGGACTATGGCTACACCTTC
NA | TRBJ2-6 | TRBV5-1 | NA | CASSLGLTEGLAGANVLTF | TGCGCCAGCAGCCTCGGACTAACCGAGGGTCTCGCTGGGGCCAACGTCCTGACTTTC
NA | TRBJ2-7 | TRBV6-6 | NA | CASSYLVSYEQYF | TGTGCCAGCAGTTACTTAGTCTCCTACGAGCAGTACTTC
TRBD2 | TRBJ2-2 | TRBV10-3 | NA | CAISEYGGADGELFF | TGTGCCATCAGTGAGTACGGGGGGGCCGACGGGGAGCTGTTTTTT
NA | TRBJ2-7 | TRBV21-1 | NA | CASSKTGSYEQYF | TGTGCCAGCAGCAAAACGGGGTCCTACGAGCAGTACTTC
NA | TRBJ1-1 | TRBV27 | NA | CASSPPETTEAFF | TGTGCCAGCAGTCCACCTGAAACCACTGAAGCTTTCTTT
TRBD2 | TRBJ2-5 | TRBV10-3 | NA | CAISESGGQETQYF | TGTGCCATCAGTGAGTCGGGGGGGCAAGAGACCCAGTACTTC
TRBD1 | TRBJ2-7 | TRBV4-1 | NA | CASSLAAQGWEQYF | TGCGCCAGCTCCCTAGCAGCACAGGGGTGGGAGCAGTACTTC
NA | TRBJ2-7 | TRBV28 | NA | CASSPQGGTYEQYF | TGTGCCAGCAGTCCACAGGGGGGGACCTACGAGCAGTACTTC
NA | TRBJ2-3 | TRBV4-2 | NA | CASSQDRPDGSTDTQYF | TGTGCCAGCAGCCAAGATCGGCCGGATGGTAGCACAGATACGCAGTATTTT
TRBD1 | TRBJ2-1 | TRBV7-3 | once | CVSSRDRGSYNEQFF | TGTGTCAGCAGCAGGGACAGGGGTTCCTACAATGAGCAGTTCTTC
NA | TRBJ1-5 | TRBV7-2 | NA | CASSLTPDSYQPQHF | TGTGCCAGCAGCTTAACGCCGGACAGTTATCAGCCCCAGCATTTT
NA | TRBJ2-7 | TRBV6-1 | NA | CASSVSYEQYF | TGTGCCAGCAGTGTTTCTTACGAGCAGTACTTC
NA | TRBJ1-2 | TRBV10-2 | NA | CASSQYSTNYGYTF | TGCGCCAGCAGTCAGTACAGTACCAACTATGGCTACACCTTC
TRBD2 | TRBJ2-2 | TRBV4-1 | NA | CASSQHELAGAPNTGELFF | TGCGCCAGCAGCCAGCATGAACTAGCGGGAGCCCCTAACACCGGGGAGCTGTTTTTT
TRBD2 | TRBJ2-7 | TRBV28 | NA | CASSSYRLAGSSYEQYF | TGTGCCAGCAGTTCCTACCGACTAGCGGGGAGCTCCTACGAGCAGTACTTC
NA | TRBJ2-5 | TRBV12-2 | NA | CASRLGVERYQETQYF | TGTGCAAGTCGCTTAGGTGTGGAACGATACCAAGAGACCCAGTACTTC
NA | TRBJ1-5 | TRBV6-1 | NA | CASIERGPGNQPQHF | TGTGCCAGCATAGAGCGGGGGCCAGGCAATCAGCCCCAGCATTTT
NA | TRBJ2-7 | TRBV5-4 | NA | CASSLDYSYEQYF | TGTGCCAGCAGCTTGGATTATTCCTACGAGCAGTACTTC
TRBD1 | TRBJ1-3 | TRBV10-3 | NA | CAISERTGVTGNTIYF | TGTGCCATCAGTGAAAGGACAGGGGTAACTGGAAACACCATATATTTT
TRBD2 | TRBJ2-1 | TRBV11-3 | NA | CASSFGTSGTGEQFF | TGTGCCAGCAGCTTTGGTACTAGCGGGACTGGTGAGCAGTTCTTC
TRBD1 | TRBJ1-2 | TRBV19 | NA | CASRGTGGNYGYTF | TGTGCCAGTAGAGGGACAGGGGGCAACTATGGCTACACCTTC
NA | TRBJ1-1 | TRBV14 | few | CASSQLASVAEAFF | TGTGCCAGCAGCCAGTTGGCAAGCGTGGCTGAAGCTTTCTTT
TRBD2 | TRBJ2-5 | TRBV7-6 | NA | CASSRSGSTQETQYF | TGTGCCAGCTCTAGGAGCGGGAGCACTCAAGAGACCCAGTACTTC
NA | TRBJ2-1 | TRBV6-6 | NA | CASSIGRDYNEQFF | TGTGCCAGCTCCATCGGCAGGGACTACAATGAGCAGTTCTTC
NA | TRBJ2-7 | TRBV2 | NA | CASSRDTYEQYF | TGTGCCAGCAGCCGAGATACTTACGAGCAGTACTTC
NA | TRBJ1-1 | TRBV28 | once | CASRDWGLNTEAFF | TGTGCCAGCAGGGATTGGGGTTTGAACACTGAAGCTTTCTTT
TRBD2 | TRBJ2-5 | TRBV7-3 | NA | CASSSGLAGPGQETQYF | TGTGCCAGCAGCTCGGGACTAGCGGGCCCGGGACAAGAGACCCAGTACTTC
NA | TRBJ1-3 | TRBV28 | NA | CASQLGGASGNTIYF | TGTGCCAGCCAGCTGGGGGGCGCGTCTGGAAACACCATATATTTT
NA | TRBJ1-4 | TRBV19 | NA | CASSILGRIDLGNEKLFF | TGTGCCAGTAGTATTTTAGGACGGATCGACTTAGGGAATGAAAAACTGTTTTTT
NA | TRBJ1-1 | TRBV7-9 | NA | CASSGQGNTEAFF | TGTGCCAGCAGCGGTCAGGGGAACACTGAAGCTTTCTTT
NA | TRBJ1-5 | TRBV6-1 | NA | CASSEASARAINQPQHF | TGTGCCAGCAGTGAAGCGAGTGCGAGGGCTATCAATCAGCCCCAGCATTTT
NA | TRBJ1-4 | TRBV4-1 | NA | CASSQEQRTATNEKLFF | TGCGCCAGCAGCCAAGAACAACGTACCGCAACTAATGAAAAACTGTTTTTT
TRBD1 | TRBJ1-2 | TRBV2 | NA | CASRGTGNYGYTF | TGTGCCAGCAGGGGGACAGGGAACTATGGCTACACCTTC
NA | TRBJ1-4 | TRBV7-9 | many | CASSSTETNEKLFF | TGTGCCAGCAGCTCGACCGAAACTAATGAAAAACTGTTTTTT
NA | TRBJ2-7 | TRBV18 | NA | CASSRQGYEQYF | TGTGCCAGCTCGCGGCAGGGCTACGAGCAGTACTTC
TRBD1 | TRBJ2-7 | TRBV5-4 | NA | CASSRALGTDEQYF | TGTGCCAGCAGCCGCGCCCTGGGGACAGACGAGCAGTACTTC
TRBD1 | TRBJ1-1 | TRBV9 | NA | CASSVVQGASTEAFF | TGTGCCAGCAGCGTAGTCCAGGGGGCGAGCACTGAAGCTTTCTTT
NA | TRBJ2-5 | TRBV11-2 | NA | CASSLGEKETQYF | TGTGCCAGCAGCTTAGGAGAAAAAGAGACCCAGTACTTC
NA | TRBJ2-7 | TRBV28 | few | CASSTSYEQYF | TGTGCCAGCAGCACAAGCTACGAGCAGTACTTC
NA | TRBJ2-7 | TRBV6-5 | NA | CASSYPYSRREQYF | TGTGCCAGCAGTTACCCCTATAGTCGGCGGGAGCAGTACTTC
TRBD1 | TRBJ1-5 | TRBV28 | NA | CASSPLTGIYQPQHF | TGTGCCAGCAGTCCTTTGACAGGGATCTATCAGCCCCAGCATTTT
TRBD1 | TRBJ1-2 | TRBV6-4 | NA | CASSYSDRSYGYTF | TGTGCCAGCAGTTATTCGGACAGGAGCTATGGCTACACCTTC
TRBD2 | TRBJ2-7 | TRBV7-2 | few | CASSTRAGGSSYEQYF | TGTGCCAGCAGCACAAGGGCGGGGGGCTCCTCCTACGAGCAGTACTTC